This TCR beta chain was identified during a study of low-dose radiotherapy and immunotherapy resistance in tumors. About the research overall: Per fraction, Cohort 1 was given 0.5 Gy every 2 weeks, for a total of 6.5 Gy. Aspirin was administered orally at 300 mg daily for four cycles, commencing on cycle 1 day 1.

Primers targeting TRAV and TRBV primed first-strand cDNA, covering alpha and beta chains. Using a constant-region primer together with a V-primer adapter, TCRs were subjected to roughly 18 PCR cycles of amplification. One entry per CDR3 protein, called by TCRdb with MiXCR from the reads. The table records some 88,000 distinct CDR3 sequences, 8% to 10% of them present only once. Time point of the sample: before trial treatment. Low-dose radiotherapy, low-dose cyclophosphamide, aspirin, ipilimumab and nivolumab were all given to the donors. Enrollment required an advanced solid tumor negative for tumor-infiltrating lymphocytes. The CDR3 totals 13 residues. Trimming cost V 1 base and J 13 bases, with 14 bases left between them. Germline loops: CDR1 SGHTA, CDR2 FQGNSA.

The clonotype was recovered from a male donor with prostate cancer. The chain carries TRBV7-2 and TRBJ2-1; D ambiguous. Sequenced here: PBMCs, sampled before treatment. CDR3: CASSLGSSQTQFF. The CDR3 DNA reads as TGTGCCAGCAGCTTAGGGTCTTCTCAAACTCAGTTCTTC.